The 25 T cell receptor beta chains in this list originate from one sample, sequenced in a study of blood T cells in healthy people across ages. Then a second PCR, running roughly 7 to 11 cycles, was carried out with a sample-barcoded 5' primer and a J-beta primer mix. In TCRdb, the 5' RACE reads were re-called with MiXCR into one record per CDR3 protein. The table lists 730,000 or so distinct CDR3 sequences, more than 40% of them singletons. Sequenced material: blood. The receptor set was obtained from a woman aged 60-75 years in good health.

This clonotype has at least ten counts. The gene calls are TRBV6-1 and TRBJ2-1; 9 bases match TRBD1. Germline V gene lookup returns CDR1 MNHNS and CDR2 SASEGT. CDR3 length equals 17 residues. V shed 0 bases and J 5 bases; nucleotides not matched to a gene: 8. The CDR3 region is CASSEAAGQGVDNEQFF. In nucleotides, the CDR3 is TGTGCCAGCAGTGAAGCGGCGGGACAGGGTGTGGACAATGAGCAGTTCTTC.

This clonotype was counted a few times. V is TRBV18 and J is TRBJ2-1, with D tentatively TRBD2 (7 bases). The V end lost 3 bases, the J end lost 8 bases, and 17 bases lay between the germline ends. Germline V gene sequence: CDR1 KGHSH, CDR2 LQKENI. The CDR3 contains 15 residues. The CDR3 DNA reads TGTGCCAGCTCACCGAGGTTCGGGGGGCTGGATGAGCAGTTCTTC. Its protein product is CASSPRFGGLDEQFF. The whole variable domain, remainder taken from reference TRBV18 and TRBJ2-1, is NAGVMQNPRHLVRRRGQEARLRCSPMKGHSHVYWYRQLPEEGLKFMVYLQKENIIDESGMPKERFSAEFPKEGPSILRIQQVVRGDSAAYFCASSPRFGGLDEQFFGPGTRLTVL.

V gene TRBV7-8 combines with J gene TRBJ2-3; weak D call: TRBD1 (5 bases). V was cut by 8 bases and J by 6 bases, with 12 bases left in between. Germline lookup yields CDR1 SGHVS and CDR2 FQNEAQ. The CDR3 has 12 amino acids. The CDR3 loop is CASQKGRDTQYF. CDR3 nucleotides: TGTGCCAGCCAAAAGGGGCGGGATACGCAGTATTTT.

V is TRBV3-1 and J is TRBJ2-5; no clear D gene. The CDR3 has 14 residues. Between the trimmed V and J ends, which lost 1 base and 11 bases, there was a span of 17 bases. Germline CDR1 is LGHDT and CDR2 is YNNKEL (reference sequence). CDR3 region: CASSQATLSYGQYF. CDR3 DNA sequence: TGTGCCAGCAGCCAAGCGACACTCTCCTACGGGCAGTACTTC.

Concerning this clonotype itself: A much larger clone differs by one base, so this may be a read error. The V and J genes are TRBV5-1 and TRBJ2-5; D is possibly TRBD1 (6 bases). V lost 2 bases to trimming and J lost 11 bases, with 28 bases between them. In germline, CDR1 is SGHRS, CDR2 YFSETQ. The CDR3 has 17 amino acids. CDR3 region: CASSLETGTNNVDEQYF. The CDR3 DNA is TGCGCCAGCAGCTTAGAGACCGGGACAAATAATGTTGATGAGCAGTACTTC. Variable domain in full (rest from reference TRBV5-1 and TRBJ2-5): KAGVTQTPRYLIKTRGQQVTLSCSPISGHRSVSWYQQTPGQGLQFLFEYFSETQRNKGNFPGRFSGRQFSNSRSEMNVSTLELGDSALYLCASSLETGTNNVDEQYFGPGTRLLVL.

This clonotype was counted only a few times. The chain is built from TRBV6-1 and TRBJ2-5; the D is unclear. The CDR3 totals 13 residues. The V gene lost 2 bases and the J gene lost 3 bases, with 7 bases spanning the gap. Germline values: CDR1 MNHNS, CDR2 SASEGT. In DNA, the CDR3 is TGTGCCAGCAGTGAAACTCTAAAAGAGACCCAGTACTTC. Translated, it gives CASSETLKETQYF.

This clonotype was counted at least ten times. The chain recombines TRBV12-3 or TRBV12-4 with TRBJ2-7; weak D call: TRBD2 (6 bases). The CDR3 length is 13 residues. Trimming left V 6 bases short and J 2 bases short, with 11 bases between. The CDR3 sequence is CASSGTLTYEQYF. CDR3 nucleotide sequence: TGTGCCAGCAGCGGGACTCTAACCTACGAGCAGTACTTC.

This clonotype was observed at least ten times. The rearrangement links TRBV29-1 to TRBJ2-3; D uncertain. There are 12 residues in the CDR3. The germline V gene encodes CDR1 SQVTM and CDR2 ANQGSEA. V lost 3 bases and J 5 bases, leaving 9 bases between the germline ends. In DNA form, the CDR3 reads TGCAGCGTTGAGGGGTCGGGAGATACGCAGTATTTT. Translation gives CSVEGSGDTQYF.

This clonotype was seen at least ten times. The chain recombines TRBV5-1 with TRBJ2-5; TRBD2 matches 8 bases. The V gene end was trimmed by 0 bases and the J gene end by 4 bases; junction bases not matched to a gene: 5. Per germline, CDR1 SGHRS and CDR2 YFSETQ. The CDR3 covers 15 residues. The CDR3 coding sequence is TGCGCCAGCAGCTTGGAGGGACTAGGAGGAGAGACCCAGTACTTC. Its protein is CASSLEGLGGETQYF. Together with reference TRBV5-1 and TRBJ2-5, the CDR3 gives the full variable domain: KAGVTQTPRYLIKTRGQQVTLSCSPISGHRSVSWYQQTPGQGLQFLFEYFSETQRNKGNFPGRFSGRQFSNSRSEMNVSTLELGDSALYLCASSLEGLGGETQYFGPGTRLLVL.

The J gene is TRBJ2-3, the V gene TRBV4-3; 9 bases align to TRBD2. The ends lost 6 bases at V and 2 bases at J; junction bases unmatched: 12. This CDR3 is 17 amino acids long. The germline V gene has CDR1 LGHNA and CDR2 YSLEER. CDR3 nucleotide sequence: TGCGCCAGCAGTCTCTCTTATCTAGCGGGGTTCACAGATACGCAGTATTTT. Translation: CASSLSYLAGFTDTQYF.

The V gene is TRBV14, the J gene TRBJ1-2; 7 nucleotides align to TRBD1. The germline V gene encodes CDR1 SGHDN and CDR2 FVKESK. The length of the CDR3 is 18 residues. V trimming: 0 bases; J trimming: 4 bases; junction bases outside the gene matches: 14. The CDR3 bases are TGTGCCAGCAGCCAAGAATATTTTGGACAGGAAGGGACCTATGGCTACACCTTC. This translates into CASSQEYFGQEGTYGYTF.

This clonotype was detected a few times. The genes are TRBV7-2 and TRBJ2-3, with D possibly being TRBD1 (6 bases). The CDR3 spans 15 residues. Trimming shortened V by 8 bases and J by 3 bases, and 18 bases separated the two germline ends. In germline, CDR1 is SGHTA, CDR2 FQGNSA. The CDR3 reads CASGSGQGRTDTQYF. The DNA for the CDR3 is TGTGCCAGCGGCTCAGGGCAGGGGCGAACAGATACGCAGTATTTT.

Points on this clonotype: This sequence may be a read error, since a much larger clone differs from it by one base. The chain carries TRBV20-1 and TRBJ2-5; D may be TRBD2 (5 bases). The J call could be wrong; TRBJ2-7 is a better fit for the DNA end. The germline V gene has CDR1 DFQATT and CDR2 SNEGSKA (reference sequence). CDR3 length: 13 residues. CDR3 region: CSAPNAAGYEQYF. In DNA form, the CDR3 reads TGCAGTGCTCCCAATGCTGCGGGCTACGAGCAGTACTTC.

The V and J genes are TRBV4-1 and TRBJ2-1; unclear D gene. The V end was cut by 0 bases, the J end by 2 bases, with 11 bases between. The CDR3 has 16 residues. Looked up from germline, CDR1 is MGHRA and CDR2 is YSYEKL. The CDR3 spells CASSQDLRLPYNEQFF. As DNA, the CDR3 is TGCGCCAGCAGCCAAGATCTCAGGCTACCCTACAATGAGCAGTTCTTC.

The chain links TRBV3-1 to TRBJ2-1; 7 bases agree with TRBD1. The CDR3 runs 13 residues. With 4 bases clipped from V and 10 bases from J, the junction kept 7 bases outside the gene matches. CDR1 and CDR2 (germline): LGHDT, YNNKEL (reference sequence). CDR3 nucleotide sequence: TGTGCCAGCAGCCGGGACAGACTACTCGAGCAGTTCTTC. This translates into CASSRDRLLEQFF.

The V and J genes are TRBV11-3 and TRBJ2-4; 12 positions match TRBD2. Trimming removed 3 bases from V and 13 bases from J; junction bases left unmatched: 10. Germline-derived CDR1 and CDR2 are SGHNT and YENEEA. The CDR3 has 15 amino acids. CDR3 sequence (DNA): TGTGCCAGCAGCTTGACTAGCGGGGGAAACAATGAGCAGTACTTC. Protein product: CASSLTSGGNNEQYF.

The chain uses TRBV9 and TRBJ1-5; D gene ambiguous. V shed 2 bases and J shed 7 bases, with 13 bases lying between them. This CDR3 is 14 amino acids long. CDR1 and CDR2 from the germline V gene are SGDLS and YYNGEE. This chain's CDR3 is CASSVGGGEQPQHF. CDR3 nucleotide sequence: TGTGCCAGCAGCGTGGGAGGCGGAGAACAGCCCCAGCATTTT.

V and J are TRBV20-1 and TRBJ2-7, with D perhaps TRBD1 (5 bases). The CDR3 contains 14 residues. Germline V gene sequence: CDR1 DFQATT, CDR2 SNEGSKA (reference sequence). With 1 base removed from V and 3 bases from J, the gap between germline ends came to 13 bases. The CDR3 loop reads CSARGQQAGYEQYF. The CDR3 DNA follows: TGCAGTGCTAGAGGACAGCAGGCTGGCTACGAGCAGTACTTC.

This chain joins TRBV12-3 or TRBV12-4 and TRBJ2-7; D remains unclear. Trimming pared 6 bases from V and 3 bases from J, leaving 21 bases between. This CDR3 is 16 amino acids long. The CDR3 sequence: CASSPSGFLIRYEQYF. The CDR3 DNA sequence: TGTGCCAGCAGCCCTTCGGGCTTCCTCATACGCTACGAGCAGTACTTC.

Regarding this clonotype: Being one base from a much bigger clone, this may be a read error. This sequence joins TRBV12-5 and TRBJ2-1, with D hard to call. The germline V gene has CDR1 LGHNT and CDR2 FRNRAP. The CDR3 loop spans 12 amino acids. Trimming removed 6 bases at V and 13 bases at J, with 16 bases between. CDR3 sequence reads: CASGPGGVGQFF. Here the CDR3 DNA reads TGTGCTAGTGGCCCCGGTGGGGTGGGACAGTTCTTC. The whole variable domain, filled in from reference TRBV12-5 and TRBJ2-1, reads DARVTQTPRHKVTEMGQEVTMRCQPILGHNTVFWYRQTMMQGLELLAYFRNRAPLDDSGMPKDRFSAEMPDATLATLKIQPSEPRDSAVYFCASGPGGVGQFFGPGTRLTVL.

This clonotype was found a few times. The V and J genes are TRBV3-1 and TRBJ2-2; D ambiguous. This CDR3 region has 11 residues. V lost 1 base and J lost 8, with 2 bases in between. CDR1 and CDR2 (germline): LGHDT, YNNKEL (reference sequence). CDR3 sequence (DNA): TGTGCCAGCAGCCAAGCGGGGGAGCTGTTTTTT. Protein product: CASSQAGELFF.

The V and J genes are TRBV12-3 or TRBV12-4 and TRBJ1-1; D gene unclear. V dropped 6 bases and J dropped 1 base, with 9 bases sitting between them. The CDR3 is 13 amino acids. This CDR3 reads CASRPDGNTEAFF. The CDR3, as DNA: TGTGCCAGCAGACCCGACGGGAACACTGAAGCTTTCTTT.

CDR3 nucleotides: TGTGCCAGCAGTATGGCCCGCCGAGGCACTGAAGCTTTCTTT. This codes for CASSMARRGTEAFF. The chain is built from TRBV12-3 or TRBV12-4 and TRBJ1-1; D is unclear. The CDR3 covers 14 residues. V was clipped by 5 bases and J by 4 bases, with 14 bases between them.

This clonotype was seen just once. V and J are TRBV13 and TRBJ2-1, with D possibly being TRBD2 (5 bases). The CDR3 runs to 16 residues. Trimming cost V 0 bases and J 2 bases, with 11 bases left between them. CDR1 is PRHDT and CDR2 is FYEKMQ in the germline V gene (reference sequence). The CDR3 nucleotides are TGTGCCAGCAGCTTAGGGTCCAGAGGGCCCTACAATGAGCAGTTCTTC. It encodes CASSLGSRGPYNEQFF. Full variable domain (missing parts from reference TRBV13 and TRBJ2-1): AAGVIQSPRHLIKEKRETATLKCYPIPRHDTVYWYQQGPGQDPQFLISFYEKMQSDKGSIPDRFSAQQFSDYHSELNMSSLELGDSALYFCASSLGSRGPYNEQFFGPGTRLTVL.

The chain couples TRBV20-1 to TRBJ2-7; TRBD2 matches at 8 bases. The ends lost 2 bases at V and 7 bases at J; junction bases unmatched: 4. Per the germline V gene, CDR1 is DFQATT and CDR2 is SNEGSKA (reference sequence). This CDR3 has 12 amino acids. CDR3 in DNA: TGCAGTGCTAGAATCGGGGGGGGTGAGCAGTACTTC. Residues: CSARIGGGEQYF.